Each of the 28 T cell receptor beta chains below was sequenced from the same sample in a study of regulatory T cells in long-lasting Graves disease. Regarding time point: persistent/refractory GD, antithyroid drugs over 5 years with positive TRAb. Scientists built the TCR library using RNA that was extracted from PBMCs. In building TCR beta libraries, iRepertoire HTBI primers were used together with Arm-PCR of CDR3 regions. TCRdb redid the calling of the multiplex PCR reads with MiXCR, one entry per CDR3 protein. The data contain around 400,000 distinct CDR3 sequences, about 21% of them seen just once; the ten biggest clones take up more than 13%. Sample: peripheral blood mononuclear cells (PBMCs), taken when the disease was refractory, from a patient treated with antithyroid drugs. The receptor source for this set is a female donor with Graves disease.

This clonotype was found many times. The V and J genes are TRBV28 and TRBJ2-5, with D tentatively TRBD1 (6 bases). The germline gives CDR1 MDHEN, CDR2 SYDVKM. The V and J ends lost 1 base and 0 bases respectively, with 6 bases between them. CDR3 length: 14 amino acids. The CDR3: CASSLYRDQETQYF. In DNA form, the CDR3 reads TGTGCCAGCAGTTTATACAGGGACCAAGAGACCCAGTACTTC.

This clonotype was counted between two and nine times. The J gene is TRBJ1-3, the V gene TRBV6-1; tentatively, D is TRBD1 (5 bases). The germline V and J ends were trimmed by 1 base and 7 bases, with 8 bases remaining between them. Germline CDR1 reads MNHNS; CDR2 reads SASEGT. The CDR3 is 13 residues long. The CDR3 region is CASSEVRGNTIYF. The CDR3 DNA follows: TGTGCCAGCAGTGAAGTTCGGGGGAACACCATATATTTT.

This clonotype was counted once. The chain links TRBV5-1 to TRBJ1-1; TRBD1 is a possible D gene (6 bases). This CDR3 has 13 amino acids. The V end lost 5 bases, the J end lost 0 bases, and 8 bases lay between the germline ends. CDR1 and CDR2 from the germline V gene are SGHRS and YFSETQ. CDR3 loop: CASSWDMNTEAFF. CDR3 nucleotides: TGCGCCAGCAGTTGGGACATGAACACTGAAGCTTTCTTT. Variable domain in full (rest from reference TRBV5-1 and TRBJ1-1): KAGVTQTPRYLIKTRGQQVTLSCSPISGHRSVSWYQQTPGQGLQFLFEYFSETQRNKGNFPGRFSGRQFSNSRSEMNVSTLELGDSALYLCASSWDMNTEAFFGQGTRLTVV.

This clonotype showed up many times. The chain joins TRBV27 to TRBJ2-2, with D possibly TRBD2 on 7 matching bases. This CDR3 is 16 amino acids long. Trimming left V 5 bases short and J 1 base short, with 14 bases between. The germline V gene has CDR1 MNHEY and CDR2 SMNVEV (reference sequence). The CDR3 is CASSGGGTRNTGELFF. In DNA, the CDR3 is TGTGCCAGCAGTGGGGGGGGCACGCGGAACACCGGGGAGCTGTTTTTT.

The chain has TRBV2 and TRBJ1-5; TRBD1 agrees at 9 bases. Germline-derived CDR1 and CDR2 are SNHLY and FYNNEI. CDR3 length equals 15 residues. V shed 5 bases and J 6 bases; nucleotides not matched to a gene: 8. The CDR3 region has the DNA TGTGCCAGCAGTTCCGGGACAGGGCTTGCTCAGCCCCAGCATTTT. Protein sequence: CASSSGTGLAQPQHF.

The chain employs TRBV12-3 or TRBV12-4 and TRBJ1-2; weak D call: TRBD1 (5 bases). The CDR3 loop spans 17 amino acids. The V gene lost 5 bases and the J gene lost 3 bases, with 22 bases spanning the gap. In nucleotides, the CDR3 is TGTGCCAGCAGTCCCGGGGTTTGGGTAGGAGGGGACTATGGCTACACCTTC. Amino acids: CASSPGVWVGGDYGYTF.

The rearrangement uses TRBV12-3 or TRBV12-4 and TRBJ2-3, with D perhaps matching TRBD2 (6 bases). The V and J ends lost 5 bases and 2 bases respectively, with 20 bases between them. The CDR3 runs to 17 residues. DNA for the CDR3: TGTGCCAGCAGTCGGCCCTGGTGGGAGGCCATCACAGATACGCAGTATTTT. Its translation is CASSRPWWEAITDTQYF.

The CDR3 is CASSIGLRNTGELFF. As DNA, the CDR3 is TGTGCCAGTAGTATTGGACTCAGGAACACCGGGGAGCTGTTTTTT. V is TRBV19 and J is TRBJ2-2; the D gene is possibly TRBD2 (5 bases). V was trimmed by 3 bases and J by 1 base, leaving 9 bases between them. The CDR3 is 15 residues long. From germline, CDR1 is LNHDA and CDR2 SQIVND (reference sequence).

Many counts were recorded for this clonotype. V and J are TRBV12-3 or TRBV12-4 and TRBJ2-2; 11 nucleotides line up with TRBD2. Unmatched junction bases numbered 4, after V lost 6 bases and J lost 4 bases. This CDR3 is built from 15 residues. The CDR3 protein is CASSPGLAGTGELFF. The CDR3 DNA reads TGTGCCAGCAGCCCCGGACTAGCGGGCACCGGGGAGCTGTTTTTT.

This clonotype was recorded many times. V usage is TRBV6-5 and J usage is TRBJ2-5; D gene unclear. The ends were cut back, 2 bases at V and 0 bases at J, with 1 base in the middle. Germline loops: CDR1 MNHEY, CDR2 SVGAGI. CDR3 length: 12 amino acids. CDR3 region: CASSYHQETQYF. As DNA, the CDR3 is TGTGCCAGCAGTTACCACCAAGAGACCCAGTACTTC.

A remark on this clonotype: This may arise from a read error, as a much more abundant clone is one base away. The chain employs TRBV6-1 and TRBJ2-4, with D perhaps TRBD1 or TRBD2 (5 bases each). Trimming stripped 4 bases from V and 7 bases from J, with 14 bases between. This CDR3 has 14 residues. The germline V gene encodes CDR1 MNHNS and CDR2 SASEGT. The CDR3: CASSAGQGGNIQYF. The DNA of the CDR3 is TGTGCCAGCAGTGCGGGGCAGGGCGGGAACATTCAGTACTTC.

The V and J genes are TRBV5-4 and TRBJ2-7; D unresolved. V dropped 4 bases and J dropped 4 bases, with 15 bases sitting between them. The CDR3 is made up of 14 amino acids. The germline CDR1 and CDR2 sequences are SGHNT and YYREEE (reference sequence). The CDR3: CASSPSASAYEQYF. The CDR3 DNA sequence: TGTGCCAGCAGCCCCAGTGCATCAGCGTACGAGCAGTACTTC.

This clonotype was seen at least ten times. The V and J genes are TRBV11-2 and TRBJ1-1; perhaps TRBD1 as D (5 bases). The CDR3 extends over 13 amino acids. The germline gives CDR1 SGHAT, CDR2 FQNNGV. V was clipped by 1 base and J by 11 bases, with 14 bases between them. CDR3 protein: CASSLGAWDRAFF. The CDR3 DNA sequence: TGTGCCAGCAGCTTAGGTGCCTGGGACCGGGCTTTCTTT.

At least ten counts were recorded for this clonotype. V usage is TRBV27 and J usage is TRBJ1-6; D is ambiguous. The CDR3 runs 15 residues. Between the trimmed V and J ends, which lost 3 bases and 10 bases, there was a span of 16 bases. Germline-derived CDR1 and CDR2 are MNHEY and SMNVEV (reference sequence). CDR3 sequence: CASSLTELQNSPLHF. The CDR3 DNA sequence: TGTGCCAGCAGTTTGACGGAACTCCAAAACTCACCCCTCCACTTT.

The sample holds many counts of this clonotype. The rearrangement links TRBV15 to TRBJ2-2; D uncertain. This CDR3 region has 12 residues. V was shortened by 6 bases and J by 0 bases, with 2 bases between the two germline ends. Germline assignment: CDR1 LNHNV and CDR2 YYDKDF (reference sequence). The CDR3 DNA reads as TGTGCCACCAGTCCGAACACCGGGGAGCTGTTTTTT. It specifies CATSPNTGELFF.

This clonotype was detected many times. This chain joins TRBV15 and TRBJ1-5; 11 nucleotides match TRBD1. J lost 7 bases, V lost 5 bases, and 7 bases had no gene match. The CDR3 is made up of 15 amino acids. Germline lookup yields CDR1 LNHNV and CDR2 YYDKDF (reference sequence). The CDR3 protein is CATSLRTGGGQPQHF. The CDR3 DNA reads as TGTGCCACCAGCTTACGGACAGGGGGCGGACAGCCCCAGCATTTT.

The sample holds many counts of this clonotype. The chain employs TRBV29-1 and TRBJ2-7; the D is unclear. V shed 4 bases and J shed 4 bases, with 11 bases lying between them. CDR1 and CDR2 (germline): SQVTM, ANQGSEA. This CDR3 has 12 residues. The CDR3 coding sequence is TGCAGCGTTGGTGTTTCTAGATACGAGCAGTACTTC. This translates into CSVGVSRYEQYF.

The V and J genes are TRBV20-1 and TRBJ2-2, with 8 bases aligning to TRBD2. V lost 6 bases, J lost 0 bases, and 9 bases stayed unmatched. Looked up from germline, CDR1 is DFQATT and CDR2 is SNEGSKA (reference sequence). The CDR3 spans 16 residues. CDR3 in DNA: TGCAGTGCCCCACCCCTAGCGGGTGCGAACACCGGGGAGCTGTTTTTT. Translated, it gives CSAPPLAGANTGELFF.

V usage is TRBV5-6 and J usage is TRBJ1-1, with 10 positions matching TRBD1. This CDR3 contains 15 residues. After removal of 4 bases from V and 2 bases from J, the junction contained 5 bases not matched to a gene. Germline values: CDR1 SGHDT, CDR2 YYEEEE. CDR3 nucleotide sequence: TGTGCCAGCAGCCCCGACAGGGGGCTTAACACTGAAGCTTTCTTT. It codes for CASSPDRGLNTEAFF.

The chain links TRBV2 to TRBJ2-2; unclear D gene. Trimming removed 1 base from V and 7 bases from J, with 7 bases in between. Germline V gene lookup returns CDR1 SNHLY and CDR2 FYNNEI. This CDR3 region has 13 residues. The CDR3 loop reads CASSEEVVGELFF. CDR3 DNA sequence: TGTGCCAGCAGTGAAGAGGTGGTCGGGGAGCTGTTTTTT.

This clonotype was observed a handful of times. The chain recombines TRBV11-2 with TRBJ1-1, with 10 bases lining up with TRBD1. The CDR3 loop spans 16 amino acids. Germline-derived CDR1 and CDR2 are SGHAT and FQNNGV. J was trimmed by 3 bases and V by 5 bases; bases with no gene match: 9. The CDR3 nucleotides read TGTGCCAGCAGCCGACGGGACAGGGGAAGAGACACTGAAGCTTTCTTT. Amino acids: CASSRRDRGRDTEAFF.

Concerning this clonotype itself: A much larger clone differs from this one at a single base, so this may be a read error. The rearrangement uses TRBV7-2 and TRBJ2-7, with 9 bases identical to TRBD1. The CDR3 spans 13 residues. The junction had 5 bases not matched to a gene; V was cut back by 5 bases and J by 6 bases. CDR1 is SGHTA and CDR2 is FQGNSA in the germline V gene. CDR3 sequence reads: CASSRGTGCEQYF. CDR3 DNA: TGTGCCAGCAGCCGCGGGACAGGGTGCGAGCAGTACTTC.

At least ten counts were recorded for this clonotype. The chain joins TRBV28 to TRBJ1-1; D unresolved. Looked up from germline, CDR1 is MDHEN and CDR2 is SYDVKM. The CDR3 spans 12 residues. V lost 6 bases and J 2 bases, leaving 7 bases between the germline ends. CDR3 sequence (DNA): TGTGCCAGCAGGGAAGATAACACTGAAGCTTTCTTT. This sequence encodes CASREDNTEAFF.

The CDR3 loop reads CASSPAQYEQYF. DNA of the CDR3: TGTGCCAGCAGCCCAGCACAATACGAGCAGTACTTC. The J gene is TRBJ2-7, the V gene TRBV6-1; D call uncertain. Germline CDR1 reads MNHNS; CDR2 reads SASEGT. Trimming took off 6 bases at V and 4 bases at J, with 10 bases between the two ends. This CDR3 has 12 amino acids.

The chain joins TRBV5-1 to TRBJ2-1, with TRBD2 matching over 14 bases. CDR3 length: 15 residues. V shed 6 bases, J shed 5 bases, and the junction held 4 bases outside the gene matches. CDR1 and CDR2 (germline): SGHRS, YFSETQ. The CDR3 spells CASTPGLAGDNEQFF. The CDR3 DNA sequence: TGCGCCAGCACACCGGGACTAGCGGGAGACAATGAGCAGTTCTTC.

This clonotype was detected only a few times. The V and J genes are TRBV7-9 and TRBJ2-7; possible D gene TRBD1, 6 bases. The germline V and J ends were trimmed by 4 bases and 5 bases, with 15 bases remaining between them. Germline values: CDR1 SEHNR, CDR2 FQNEAQ (reference sequence). The CDR3 is 14 residues long. The CDR3 reads CASSSDRTNHEQYF. CDR3 DNA sequence: TGTGCCAGCAGCTCAGACAGGACCAACCACGAGCAGTACTTC.

This clonotype has at least ten counts. This rearrangement joins TRBV10-3 to TRBJ1-1; TRBD1 might be the D (6 bases). Trimming shortened V by 4 bases and J by 1 base, and 13 bases separated the two germline ends. The germline V gene has CDR1 ENHRY and CDR2 SYGVKD. The CDR3 is 15 residues long. CDR3 in DNA: TGTGCCATCAGTGGTCGGGGGCAGTCGAACACTGAAGCTTTCTTT. This gives the protein CAISGRGQSNTEAFF.

This clonotype was seen repeatedly, ten times or more. V and J are TRBV7-2 and TRBJ2-2, with 10 bases fitting TRBD1. The J segment lost 1 base and the V segment lost 3 bases, leaving 5 bases of the junction unmatched. CDR3 size: 17 residues. Germline CDR1 reads SGHTA; CDR2 reads FQGNSA. The chain's CDR3 is CASSFGQGELNTGELFF. In nucleotides, the CDR3 is TGTGCCAGCAGCTTCGGACAGGGGGAATTGAACACCGGGGAGCTGTTTTTT.